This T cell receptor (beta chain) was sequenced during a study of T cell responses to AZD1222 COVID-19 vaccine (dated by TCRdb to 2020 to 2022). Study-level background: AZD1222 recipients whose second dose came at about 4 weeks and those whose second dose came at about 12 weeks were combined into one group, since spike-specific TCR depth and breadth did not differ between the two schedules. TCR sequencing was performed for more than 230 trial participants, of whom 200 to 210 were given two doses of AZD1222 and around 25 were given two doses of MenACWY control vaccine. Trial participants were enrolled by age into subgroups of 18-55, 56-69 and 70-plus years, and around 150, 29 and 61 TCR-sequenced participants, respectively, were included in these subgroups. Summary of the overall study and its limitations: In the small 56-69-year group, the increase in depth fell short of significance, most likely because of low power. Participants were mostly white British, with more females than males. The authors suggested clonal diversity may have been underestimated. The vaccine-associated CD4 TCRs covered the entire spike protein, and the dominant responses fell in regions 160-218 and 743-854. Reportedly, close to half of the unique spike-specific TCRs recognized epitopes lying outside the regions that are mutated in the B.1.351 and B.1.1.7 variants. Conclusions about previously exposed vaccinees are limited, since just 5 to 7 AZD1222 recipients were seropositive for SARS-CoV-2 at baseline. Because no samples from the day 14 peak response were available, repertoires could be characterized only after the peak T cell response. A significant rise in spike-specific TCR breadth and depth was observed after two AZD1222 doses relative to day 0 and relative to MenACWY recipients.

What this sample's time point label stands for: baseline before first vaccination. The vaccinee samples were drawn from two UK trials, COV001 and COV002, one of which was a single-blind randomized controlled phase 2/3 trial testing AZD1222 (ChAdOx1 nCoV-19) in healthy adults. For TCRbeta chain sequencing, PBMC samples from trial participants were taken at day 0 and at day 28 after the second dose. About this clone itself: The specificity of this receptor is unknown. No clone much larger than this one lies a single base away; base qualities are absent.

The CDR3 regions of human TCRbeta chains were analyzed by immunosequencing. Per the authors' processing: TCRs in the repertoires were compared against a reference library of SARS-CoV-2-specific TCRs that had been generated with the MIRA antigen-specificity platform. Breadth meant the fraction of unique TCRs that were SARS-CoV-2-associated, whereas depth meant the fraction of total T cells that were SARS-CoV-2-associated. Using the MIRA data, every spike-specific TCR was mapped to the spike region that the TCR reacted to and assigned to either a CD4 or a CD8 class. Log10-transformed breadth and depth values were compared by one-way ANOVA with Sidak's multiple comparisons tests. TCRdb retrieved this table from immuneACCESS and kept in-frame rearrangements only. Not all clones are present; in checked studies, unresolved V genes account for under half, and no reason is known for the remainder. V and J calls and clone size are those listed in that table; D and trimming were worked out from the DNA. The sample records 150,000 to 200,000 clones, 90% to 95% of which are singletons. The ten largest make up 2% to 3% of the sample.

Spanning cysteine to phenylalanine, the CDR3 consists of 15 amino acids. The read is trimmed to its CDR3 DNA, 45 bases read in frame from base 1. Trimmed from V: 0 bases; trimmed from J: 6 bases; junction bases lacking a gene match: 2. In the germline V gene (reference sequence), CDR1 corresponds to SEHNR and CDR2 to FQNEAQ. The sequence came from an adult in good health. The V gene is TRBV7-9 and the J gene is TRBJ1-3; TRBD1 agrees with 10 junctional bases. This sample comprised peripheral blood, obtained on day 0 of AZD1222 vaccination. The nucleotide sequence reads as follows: TGTGCCAGCAGCTTAGCGGACAGGGGGGAAAACACCATATATTTT. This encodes CASSLADRGENTIYF.